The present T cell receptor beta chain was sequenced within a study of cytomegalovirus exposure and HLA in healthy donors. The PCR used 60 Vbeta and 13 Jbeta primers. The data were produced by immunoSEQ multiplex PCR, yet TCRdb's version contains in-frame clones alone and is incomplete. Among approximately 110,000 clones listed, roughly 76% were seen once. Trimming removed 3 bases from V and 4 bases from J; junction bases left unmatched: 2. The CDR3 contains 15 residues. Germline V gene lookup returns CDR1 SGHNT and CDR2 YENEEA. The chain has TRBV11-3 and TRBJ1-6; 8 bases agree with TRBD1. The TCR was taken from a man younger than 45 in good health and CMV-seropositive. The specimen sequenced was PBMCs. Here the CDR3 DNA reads TGTGCCAGCAGCTTGGACAGGGATTATAATTCACCCCTCCACTTT. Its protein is CASSLDRDYNSPLHF.